The 18 T cell receptor beta chains below come from one sample, sequenced in a study of blood T cell repertoires in COVID-19. Here immunoSEQ multiplex PCR was the method, and the copy in TCRdb shows in-frame clones only, minus some. The table includes fewer than 110,000 clones, about 90% detected once. Specimen: peripheral blood. These TCRs come from a human donor in a cohort sampled during active COVID-19.

This sequence joins TRBV6-5 and TRBJ2-7; possibly TRBD1 for D (6 bases). Trimming stripped 2 bases from V and 2 bases from J, with 13 bases between. CDR1 and CDR2 from the germline V gene are MNHEY and SVGAGI. The CDR3 covers 15 residues. CDR3 protein: CASSYGRGITYEQYF. The CDR3 DNA reads as TGTGCCAGCAGTTACGGAAGGGGGATCACCTACGAGCAGTACTTC.

This clone occurred a few times. The CDR3 reads CASSSKGTSGATGELFF. The CDR3 region has the DNA TGTGCCAGCAGCTCCAAGGGGACTAGCGGGGCTACCGGGGAGCTGTTTTTT. This chain connects TRBV7-9 to TRBJ2-2, with 13 bases identical to TRBD2. The CDR3 consists of 17 residues. V lost 4 bases to trimming and J lost 5 bases; unmatched junction nucleotides: 7. The germline V gene has CDR1 SEHNR and CDR2 FQNEAQ (reference sequence).

The chain joins TRBV24-1 to TRBJ2-1; D may be TRBD2 (7 bases). The CDR3 totals 16 residues. The germline V gene encodes CDR1 KGHDR and CDR2 SFDVKD. V was cut by 3 bases and J by 4 bases, with 15 bases left in between. DNA of the CDR3: TGTGCCACCAGTGATCCACGAAGGGGGGGTTACAATGAGCAGTTCTTC. Translating it yields CATSDPRRGGYNEQFF.

The V and J genes are TRBV30 and TRBJ2-1; D might be TRBD2 (5 bases). This CDR3 spans 11 amino acids. CDR1 is GTSNPN and CDR2 is SVGIG in the germline V gene (reference sequence). V lost 3 bases and J 5 bases, leaving 5 bases between the germline ends. The CDR3 coding sequence is TGTGCCTGGAGGGAGGACAATGAGCAGTTCTTC. It translates to CAWREDNEQFF.

This sequence joins TRBV9 and TRBJ2-2; 11 nucleotides match TRBD2. From germline, CDR1 is SGDLS and CDR2 YYNGEE. After removal of 3 bases from V and 4 bases from J, the junction contained 2 bases not matched to a gene. The CDR3 sequence is 15 residues long. The CDR3 protein is CASSDSGGGTGELFF. CDR3 DNA sequence: TGTGCCAGCAGCGATAGCGGGGGGGGCACCGGGGAGCTGTTTTTT.

This clone was detected only once. This sequence joins TRBV18 and TRBJ1-1; TRBD1 agrees at 10 bases. Trimming at V came to 4 bases and at J to 1 base, leaving 0 bases not matched to a gene. The germline V gene encodes CDR1 KGHSH and CDR2 LQKENI. The CDR3 has 14 residues. The CDR3 nucleotides are TGTGCCAGCTCACGACAGGGGGCGAACACTGAAGCTTTCTTT. Translation gives CASSRQGANTEAFF.

The chain uses TRBV18 and TRBJ2-7, with D possibly matching TRBD1 (6 bases). The CDR3 runs to 14 residues. Trimming stripped 2 bases from V and 0 bases from J, with 8 bases between. Germline V gene sequence: CDR1 KGHSH, CDR2 LQKENI. CDR3 bases: TGTGCCAGCTCACCAAAGGACAGCTCCTACGAGCAGTACTTC. Its translation: CASSPKDSSYEQYF.

The CDR3 region has the DNA TGTGCCACCAGTGCGGTGGGGGCCAACACTGAAGCTTTCTTT. It codes for CATSAVGANTEAFF. This sequence joins TRBV24-1 and TRBJ1-1; TRBD1 might be the D (6 bases). CDR1 is KGHDR and CDR2 is SFDVKD in the germline V gene. The CDR3 sequence is 14 residues long. V shed 5 bases and J shed 2 bases, with 11 bases lying between them.

V and J are TRBV3-1 (or the pseudogene TRBV3-2) and TRBJ1-4; D not resolved. The CDR3 has 14 amino acids. Germline V CDR1 and CDR2: LGHDT, YNNKEL (reference sequence). With 3 bases removed from V and 3 bases from J, the gap between germline ends came to 8 bases. This chain's CDR3 is CASSQVSANEKLFF. DNA for the CDR3: TGTGCCAGCAGCCAGGTCTCGGCTAATGAAAAACTGTTTTTT.

The genes are TRBV21-1 and TRBJ2-7; the table assigns TRBD1, which was not confirmed against the DNA. TRBV21-1 is shown as a pseudogene. The CDR3 has 16 amino acids. DNA for the CDR3: TGTGCCAGCAGCAATCGAAGGGCAGGGGGTCCCTACGAGCAGTACTTC. This sequence encodes CASSNRRAGGPYEQYF.

The J gene is TRBJ2-3, the V gene TRBV5-1; TRBD2 matches 10 bases. J lost 6 bases, V lost 4 bases, and 8 bases had no gene match. This CDR3 is 15 amino acids long. Germline lookup yields CDR1 SGHRS and CDR2 YFSETQ. The CDR3 DNA reads as TGCGCCAGCAGCACCACTAGCGGGATAGGGGATACGCAGTATTTT. Translated: CASSTTSGIGDTQYF.

The rearrangement links TRBV11-3 to TRBJ2-1; a weak D match, TRBD2 (6 bases). CDR3 length: 14 residues. Germline V gene lookup returns CDR1 SGHNT and CDR2 YENEEA. The germline V and J ends were trimmed by 1 base and 4 bases, with 8 bases remaining between them. CDR3 bases: TGTGCCAGCAGCTTAGCGGGGGTTTACAATGAGCAGTTCTTC. This encodes CASSLAGVYNEQFF.

The chain joins TRBV5-1 to TRBJ1-2; D uncertain. The germline V gene encodes CDR1 SGHRS and CDR2 YFSETQ. CDR3 length equals 12 residues. V was clipped by 4 bases and J by 3 bases, with 7 bases between them. CDR3 sequence: CASSGEDYGYTF. CDR3 nucleotides: TGCGCCAGCAGCGGTGAGGACTATGGCTACACCTTC.

The J gene is TRBJ2-3, the V gene TRBV7-3; 11 positions match TRBD2. CDR3 length equals 17 residues. Germline values: CDR1 SGHTA, CDR2 FQGTGA. V lost 5 bases to trimming and J lost 1 base; unmatched junction nucleotides: 8. The CDR3 nucleotides are TGTGCCAGCAGCCATAGCGGGGGGGATCCTCGCACAGATACGCAGTATTTT. This codes for CASSHSGGDPRTDTQYF.

The V gene is TRBV28, the J gene TRBJ1-3; maybe TRBD1 (6 bases). From germline, CDR1 is MDHEN and CDR2 SYDVKM. CDR3 length: 15 residues. The ends were cut back, 6 bases at V and 3 bases at J, with 15 bases in the middle. The DNA of the CDR3 is TGTGCCAGCAGGACCAGGGAGGGGGATGGAAACACCATATATTTT. It is translated as CASRTREGDGNTIYF.

The gene calls are TRBV6-2 or TRBV6-3 and TRBJ1-1; perhaps TRBD1 as D (5 bases). Germline loops: CDR1 MNHEY, CDR2 SVGEGT. This CDR3 has 13 residues. V was trimmed by 4 bases and J by 4 bases, leaving 10 bases between them. The CDR3 DNA reads TGTGCCAGCAGTTCCCAGGGAGGCACTGAAGCTTTCTTT. Translated: CASSSQGGTEAFF.

The gene calls are TRBV13 and TRBJ2-7; 7 nucleotides match TRBD2. V lost 5 bases, J lost 0 bases, and 4 bases stayed unmatched. CDR1 is PRHDT and CDR2 is FYEKMQ in the germline V gene (reference sequence). The CDR3 consists of 14 residues. The chain's CDR3 is CASSQGRGSYEQYF. The CDR3 nucleotides read TGTGCCAGCAGCCAAGGGAGGGGCTCCTACGAGCAGTACTTC.

The V call is TRBV19, the J call TRBJ1-1; D ambiguous. CDR1 is LNHDA, CDR2 SQIVND, per germline (reference sequence). V gave up 1 base and J gave up 1 base, with 10 bases separating them. The CDR3 loop spans 15 amino acids. CDR3 DNA: TGTGCCAGTAGTATAGGTCGACGGAGGAACACTGAAGCTTTCTTT. This gives the protein CASSIGRRRNTEAFF.